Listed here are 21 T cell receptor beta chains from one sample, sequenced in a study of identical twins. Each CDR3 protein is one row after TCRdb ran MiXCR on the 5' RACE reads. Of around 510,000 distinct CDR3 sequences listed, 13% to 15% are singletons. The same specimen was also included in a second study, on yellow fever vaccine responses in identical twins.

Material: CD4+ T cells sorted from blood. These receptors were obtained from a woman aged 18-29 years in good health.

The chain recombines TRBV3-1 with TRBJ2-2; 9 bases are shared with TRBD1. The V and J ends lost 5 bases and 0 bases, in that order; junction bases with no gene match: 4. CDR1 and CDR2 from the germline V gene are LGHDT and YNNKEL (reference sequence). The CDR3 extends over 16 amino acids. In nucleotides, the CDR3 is TGTGCCAGCAGCTATCGGACAGGGGCGAACACCGGGGAGCTGTTTTTT. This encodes CASSYRTGANTGELFF.

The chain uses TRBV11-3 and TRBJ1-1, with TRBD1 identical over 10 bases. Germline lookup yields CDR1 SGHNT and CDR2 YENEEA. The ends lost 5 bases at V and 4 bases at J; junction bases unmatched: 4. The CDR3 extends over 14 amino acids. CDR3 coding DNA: TGTGCCAGCAGCGGACAGGGGGTTGCCACTGAAGCTTTCTTT. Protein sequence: CASSGQGVATEAFF.

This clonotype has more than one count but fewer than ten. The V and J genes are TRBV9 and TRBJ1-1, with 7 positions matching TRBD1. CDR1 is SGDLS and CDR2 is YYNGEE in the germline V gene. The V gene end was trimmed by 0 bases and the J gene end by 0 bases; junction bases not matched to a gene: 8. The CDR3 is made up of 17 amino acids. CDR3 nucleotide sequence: TGTGCCAGCAGCGTAGGGACAGGCCGTAAGATGAACACTGAAGCTTTCTTT. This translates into CASSVGTGRKMNTEAFF.

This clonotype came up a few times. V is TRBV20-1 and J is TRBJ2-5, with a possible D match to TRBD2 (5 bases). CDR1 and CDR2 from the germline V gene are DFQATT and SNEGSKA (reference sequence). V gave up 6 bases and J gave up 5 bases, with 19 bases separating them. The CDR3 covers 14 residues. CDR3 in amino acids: CSAPLVGRGETQYF. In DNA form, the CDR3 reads TGCAGTGCCCCACTAGTGGGTAGAGGTGAGACCCAGTACTTC.

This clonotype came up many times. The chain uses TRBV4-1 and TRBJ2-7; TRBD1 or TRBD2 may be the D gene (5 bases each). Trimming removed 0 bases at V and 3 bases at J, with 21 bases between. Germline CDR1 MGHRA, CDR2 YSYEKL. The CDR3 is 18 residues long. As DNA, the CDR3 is TGCGCCAGCAGCCAAGATCCCGAGAGGGGAGATAGGGACTACGAGCAGTACTTC. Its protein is CASSQDPERGDRDYEQYF.

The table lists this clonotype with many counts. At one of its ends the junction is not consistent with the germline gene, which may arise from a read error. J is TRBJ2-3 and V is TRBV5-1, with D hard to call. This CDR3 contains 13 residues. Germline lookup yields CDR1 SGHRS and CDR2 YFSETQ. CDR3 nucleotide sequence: TGTGCCAGCAGCTTAGAAAGCACAGATACGCAGTATTTT. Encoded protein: CASSLESTDTQYF.

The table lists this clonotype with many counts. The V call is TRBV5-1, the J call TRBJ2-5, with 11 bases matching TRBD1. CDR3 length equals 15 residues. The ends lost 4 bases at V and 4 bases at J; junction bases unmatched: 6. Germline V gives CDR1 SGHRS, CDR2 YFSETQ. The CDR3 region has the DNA TGCGCCAGCAGCCAGGGACAGGGGGTCCGAGAGACCCAGTACTTC. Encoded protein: CASSQGQGVRETQYF. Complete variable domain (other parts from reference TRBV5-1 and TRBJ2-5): KAGVTQTPRYLIKTRGQQVTLSCSPISGHRSVSWYQQTPGQGLQFLFEYFSETQRNKGNFPGRFSGRQFSNSRSEMNVSTLELGDSALYLCASSQGQGVRETQYFGPGTRLLVL.

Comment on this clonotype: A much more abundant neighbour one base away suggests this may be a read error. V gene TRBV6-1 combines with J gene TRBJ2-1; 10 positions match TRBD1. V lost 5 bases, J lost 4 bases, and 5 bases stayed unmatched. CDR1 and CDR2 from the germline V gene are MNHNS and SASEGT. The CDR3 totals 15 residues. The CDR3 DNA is TGTGCCAGCAGTATGACAGGGGGCGCGTACAATGAGCAGTTCTTC. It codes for CASSMTGGAYNEQFF.

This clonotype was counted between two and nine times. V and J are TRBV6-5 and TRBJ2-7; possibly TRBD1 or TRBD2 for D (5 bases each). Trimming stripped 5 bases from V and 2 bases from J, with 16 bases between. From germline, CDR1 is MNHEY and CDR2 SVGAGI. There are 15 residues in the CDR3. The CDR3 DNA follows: TGTGCCAGCAGTATACCCCGGGACGGACCCTACGAGCAGTACTTC. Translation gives CASSIPRDGPYEQYF.

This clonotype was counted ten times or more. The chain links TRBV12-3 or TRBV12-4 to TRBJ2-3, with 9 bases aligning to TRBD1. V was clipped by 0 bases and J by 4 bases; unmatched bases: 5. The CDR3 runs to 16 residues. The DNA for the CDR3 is TGTGCCAGCAGTTTAGCGGGACAGGGAAGGGCAGATACGCAGTATTTT. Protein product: CASSLAGQGRADTQYF.

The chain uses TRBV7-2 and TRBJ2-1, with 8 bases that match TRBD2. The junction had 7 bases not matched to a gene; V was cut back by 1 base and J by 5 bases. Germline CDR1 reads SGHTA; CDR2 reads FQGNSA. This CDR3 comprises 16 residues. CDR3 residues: CASSLVGTSSHNEQFF. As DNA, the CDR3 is TGTGCCAGCAGCTTAGTTGGGACTAGTAGCCACAATGAGCAGTTCTTC.

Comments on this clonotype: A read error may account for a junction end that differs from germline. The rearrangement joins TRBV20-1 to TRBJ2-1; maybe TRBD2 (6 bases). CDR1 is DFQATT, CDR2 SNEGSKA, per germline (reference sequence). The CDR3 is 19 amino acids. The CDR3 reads CCARVKDYVEGTGINEQFF. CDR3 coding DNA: TGCTGTGCTAGAGTAAAGGACTACGTGGAGGGAACGGGTATCAATGAGCAGTTCTTC.

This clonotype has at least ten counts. The DNA of the CDR3 is TGCAGTGCTAGTTCCAGGTTTAGACCTAGCGTGGACTACGAGCAGTACTTC. Its protein product is CSASSRFRPSVDYEQYF. The rearrangement uses TRBV20-1 and TRBJ2-7, with TRBD2 as a possible D gene (6 bases). The CDR3 consists of 17 residues. CDR1 and CDR2 (germline): DFQATT, SNEGSKA (reference sequence). V was trimmed by 3 bases and J by 3 bases, leaving 24 bases between them.

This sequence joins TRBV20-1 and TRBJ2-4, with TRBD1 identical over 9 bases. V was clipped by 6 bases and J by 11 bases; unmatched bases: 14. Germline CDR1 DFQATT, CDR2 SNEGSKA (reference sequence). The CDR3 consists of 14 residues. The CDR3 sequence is CSAPPSAQGALQYF. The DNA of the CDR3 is TGCAGTGCCCCCCCCTCGGCACAGGGGGCTCTTCAGTACTTC.

CDR3 DNA sequence: TGTGCCAGCAGTTACCCGGCGGGCCAGCAGTACTTC. This codes for CASSYPAGQQYF. The V gene is TRBV6-6, the J gene TRBJ2-7, with a weak D call TRBD2 (5 bases). V was pared by 2 bases and J by 8 bases, with 10 bases between. The CDR3 extends over 12 amino acids. CDR1 and CDR2 from the germline V gene are MNHNY and SVGAGI (reference sequence).

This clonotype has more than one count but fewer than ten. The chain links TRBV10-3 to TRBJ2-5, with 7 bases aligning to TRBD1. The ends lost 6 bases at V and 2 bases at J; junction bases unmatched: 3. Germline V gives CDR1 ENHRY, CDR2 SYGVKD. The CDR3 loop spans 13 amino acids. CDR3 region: CAIRPGQQETQYF. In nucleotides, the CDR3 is TGTGCCATCAGACCGGGACAGCAAGAGACCCAGTACTTC.

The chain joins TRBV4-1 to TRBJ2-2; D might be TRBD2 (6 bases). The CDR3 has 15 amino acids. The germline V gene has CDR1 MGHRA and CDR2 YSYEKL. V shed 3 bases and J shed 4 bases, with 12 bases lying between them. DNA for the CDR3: TGCGCCAGCAGCCAGGAAGGGGAGGCCACCGGGGAGCTGTTTTTT. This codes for CASSQEGEATGELFF.

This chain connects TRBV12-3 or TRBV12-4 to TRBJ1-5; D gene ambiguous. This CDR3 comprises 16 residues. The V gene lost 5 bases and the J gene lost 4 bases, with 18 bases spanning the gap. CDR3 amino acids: CASSLIAQRGNQPQHF. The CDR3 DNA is TGTGCCAGCAGTCTTATAGCCCAGCGGGGAAATCAGCCCCAGCATTTT.

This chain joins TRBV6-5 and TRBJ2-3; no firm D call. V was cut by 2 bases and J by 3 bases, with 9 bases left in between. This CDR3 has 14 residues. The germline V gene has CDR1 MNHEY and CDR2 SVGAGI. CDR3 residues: CASSYPGVTDTQYF. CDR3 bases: TGTGCCAGCAGTTACCCTGGGGTGACAGATACGCAGTATTTT.

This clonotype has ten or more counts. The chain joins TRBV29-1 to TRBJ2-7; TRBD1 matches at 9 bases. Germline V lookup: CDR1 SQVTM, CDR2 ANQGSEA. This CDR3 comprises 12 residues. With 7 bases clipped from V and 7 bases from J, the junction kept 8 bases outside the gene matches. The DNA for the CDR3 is TGCAGCGGAGGGACAGGGATCGGAGAGCAGTACTTC. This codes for CSGGTGIGEQYF.

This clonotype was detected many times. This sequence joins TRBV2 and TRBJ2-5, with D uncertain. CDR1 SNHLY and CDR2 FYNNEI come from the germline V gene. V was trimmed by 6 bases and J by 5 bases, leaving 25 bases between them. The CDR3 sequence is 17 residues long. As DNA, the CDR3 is TGTGCCAGCAGCGCCCCTCCCATAGCCTTTCAGAGGGAGACCCAGTACTTC. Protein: CASSAPPIAFQRETQYF. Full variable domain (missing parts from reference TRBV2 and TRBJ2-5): EPEVTQTPSHQVTQMGQEVILRCVPISNHLYFYWYRQILGQKVEFLVSFYNNEISEKSEIFDDQFSVERPDGSNFTLKIRSTKLEDSAMYFCASSAPPIAFQRETQYFGPGTRLLVL.